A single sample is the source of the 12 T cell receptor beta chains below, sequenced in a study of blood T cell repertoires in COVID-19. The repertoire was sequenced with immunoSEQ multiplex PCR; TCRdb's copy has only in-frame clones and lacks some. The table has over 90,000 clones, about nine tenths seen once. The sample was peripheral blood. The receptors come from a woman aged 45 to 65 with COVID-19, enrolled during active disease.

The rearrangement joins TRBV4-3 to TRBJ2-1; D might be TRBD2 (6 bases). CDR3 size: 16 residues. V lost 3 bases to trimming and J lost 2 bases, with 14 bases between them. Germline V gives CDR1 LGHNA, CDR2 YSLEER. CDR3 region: CASSQGGGGTYNEQFF. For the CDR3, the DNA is TGCGCCAGCAGCCAGGGGGGAGGTGGCACCTACAATGAGCAGTTCTTC.

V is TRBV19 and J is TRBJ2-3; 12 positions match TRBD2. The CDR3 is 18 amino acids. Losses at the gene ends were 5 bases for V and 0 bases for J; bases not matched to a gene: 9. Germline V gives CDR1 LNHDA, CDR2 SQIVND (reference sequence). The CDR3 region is CASSDLAGGFISTDTQYF. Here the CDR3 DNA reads TGTGCCAGTAGTGATCTAGCGGGGGGGTTTATAAGCACAGATACGCAGTATTTT.

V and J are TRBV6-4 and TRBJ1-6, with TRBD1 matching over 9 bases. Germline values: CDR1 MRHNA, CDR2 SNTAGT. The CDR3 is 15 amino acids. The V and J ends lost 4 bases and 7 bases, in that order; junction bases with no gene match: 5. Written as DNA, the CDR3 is TGTGCCAGCAGTGTTAGACAGGGGGGCAATTCACCCCTCCACTTT. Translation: CASSVRQGGNSPLHF.

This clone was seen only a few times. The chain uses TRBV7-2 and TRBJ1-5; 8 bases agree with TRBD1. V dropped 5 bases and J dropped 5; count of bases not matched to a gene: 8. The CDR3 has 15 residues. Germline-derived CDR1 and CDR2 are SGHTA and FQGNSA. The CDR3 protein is CASSTGQGRDQPQHF. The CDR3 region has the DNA TGTGCCAGCAGCACAGGACAGGGTAGGGATCAGCCCCAGCATTTT.

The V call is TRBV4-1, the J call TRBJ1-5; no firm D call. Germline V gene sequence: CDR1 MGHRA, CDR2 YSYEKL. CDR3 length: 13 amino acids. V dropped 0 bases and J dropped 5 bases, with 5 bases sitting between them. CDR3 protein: CASSQEEDQPQHF. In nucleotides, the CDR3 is TGCGCCAGCAGCCAAGAGGAGGATCAGCCCCAGCATTTT.

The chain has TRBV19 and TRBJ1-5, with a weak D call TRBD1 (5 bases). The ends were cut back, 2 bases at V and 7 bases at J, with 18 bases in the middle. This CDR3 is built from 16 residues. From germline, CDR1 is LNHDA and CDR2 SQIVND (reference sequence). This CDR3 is CASSILGVGSEQPQHF. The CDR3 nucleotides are TGTGCCAGTAGTATATTAGGGGTAGGGTCCGAACAGCCCCAGCATTTT. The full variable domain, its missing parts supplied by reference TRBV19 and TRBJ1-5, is DGGITQSPKYLFRKEGQNVTLSCEQNLNHDAMYWYRQDPGQGLRLIYYSQIVNDFQKGDIAEGYSVSREKKESFPLTVTSAQKNPTAFYLCASSILGVGSEQPQHFGDGTRLSIL.

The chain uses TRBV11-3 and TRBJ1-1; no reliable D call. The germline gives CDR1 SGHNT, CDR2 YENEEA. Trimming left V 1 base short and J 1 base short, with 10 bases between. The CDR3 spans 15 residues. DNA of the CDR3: TGTGCCAGCAGCTTAGTACTCCGGGAGAACACTGAAGCTTTCTTT. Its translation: CASSLVLRENTEAFF. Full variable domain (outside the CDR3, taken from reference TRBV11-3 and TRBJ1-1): EAGVVQSPRYKIIEKKQPVAFWCNPISGHNTLYWYLQNLGQGPELLIRYENEEAVDDSQLPKDRFSAERLKGVDSTLKIQPAELGDSAVYLCASSLVLRENTEAFFGQGTRLTVV.

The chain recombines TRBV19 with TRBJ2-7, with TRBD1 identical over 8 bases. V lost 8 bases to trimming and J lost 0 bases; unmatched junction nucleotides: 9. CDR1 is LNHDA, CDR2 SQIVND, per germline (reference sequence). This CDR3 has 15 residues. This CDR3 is CASSITGGGSYEQYF. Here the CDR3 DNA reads TGTGCCAGTTCAATTACAGGGGGAGGCTCCTACGAGCAGTACTTC.

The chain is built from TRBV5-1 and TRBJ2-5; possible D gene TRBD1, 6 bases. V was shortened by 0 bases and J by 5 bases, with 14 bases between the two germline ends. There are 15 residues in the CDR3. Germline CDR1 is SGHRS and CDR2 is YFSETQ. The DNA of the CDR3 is TGCGCCAGCAGCTTGGGGACAGCAGAGGAGGAGACCCAGTACTTC. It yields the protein CASSLGTAEEETQYF.

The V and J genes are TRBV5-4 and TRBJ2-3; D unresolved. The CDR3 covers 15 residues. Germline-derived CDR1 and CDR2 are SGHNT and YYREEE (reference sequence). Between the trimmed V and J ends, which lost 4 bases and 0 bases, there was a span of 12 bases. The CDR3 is CASSRGPTSTDTQYF. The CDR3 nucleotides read TGTGCCAGCAGCCGCGGTCCTACTAGCACAGATACGCAGTATTTT.

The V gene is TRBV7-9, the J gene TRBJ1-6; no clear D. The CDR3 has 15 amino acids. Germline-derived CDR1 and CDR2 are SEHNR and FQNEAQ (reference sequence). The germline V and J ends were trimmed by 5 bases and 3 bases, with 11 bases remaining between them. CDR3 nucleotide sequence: TGTGCCAGCAGCCCCCAGGCGAACTATAATTCACCCCTCCACTTT. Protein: CASSPQANYNSPLHF. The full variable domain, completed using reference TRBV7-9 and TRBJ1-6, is DTGVSQNPRHKITKRGQNVTFRCDPISEHNRLYWYRQTLGQGPEFLTYFQNEAQLEKSRLLSDRFSAERPKGSFSTLEIQRTEQGDSAMYLCASSPQANYNSPLHFGNGTRLTVT.

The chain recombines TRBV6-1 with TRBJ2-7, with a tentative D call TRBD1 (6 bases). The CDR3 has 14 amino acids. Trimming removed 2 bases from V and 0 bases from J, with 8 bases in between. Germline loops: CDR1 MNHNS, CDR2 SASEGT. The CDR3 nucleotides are TGTGCCAGCAGTGAACTACAGGGCTCCTACGAGCAGTACTTC. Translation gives CASSELQGSYEQYF.